Listed below are T cell receptor beta chains from one sample, sequenced in a study of blood T cells in healthy people across ages. Via MiXCR, TCRdb re-called the 5' RACE reads, giving one row per CDR3 protein. The repertoire has about 1.6 million distinct CDR3 sequences, roughly 30% of them found once; the top ten carry about 11%. Sequenced material: blood. Receptor source: a woman aged 30 to 39 in good health. CDR3s include the opening cysteine and the closing phenylalanine or tryptophan. D genes are given only for firm matches. Only part of the rows carry a size: once, few, many, or a class if the clone is expanded.

TRBV27	TRBJ1-6	NA	NA	TGTGCCAGCAGTGGCCGGGGCATAGAAAATTCACCCCTCCACTTT	CASSGRGIENSPLHF
TRBV5-6	TRBJ2-1	NA	TRBD1	TGTGCCAGCAGCTTGGGGTGGGGGACAGCGACTAATGAGCAGTTCTTC	CASSLGWGTATNEQFF
TRBV12-3/TRBV12-4	TRBJ2-7	many	NA	TGTGCCAGCAGCCCTCTTTCCGGGAGCTCCTACGAGCAGTACTTC	CASSPLSGSSYEQYF
TRBV7-9	TRBJ2-7	NA	TRBD1	TGTGCCAGCAGCTTAGGACAGGGGGCGCGGTTCGAGCAGTACTTC	CASSLGQGARFEQYF
TRBV11-2	TRBJ1-4	NA	NA	TGTGCCAGCAGCTCGTTGTGGGAAAATGAAAAACTGTTTTTT	CASSSLWENEKLFF
TRBV9	TRBJ2-5	few	NA	TGTGCCAGCAGCGCCCTGGGACATTCCTTCGGGACCCAGTACTTC	CASSALGHSFGTQYF
TRBV27	TRBJ2-7	NA	NA	TGTGCCAGCAGTTTAAAGGGCTGGTCCTACGAGCAGTACTTC	CASSLKGWSYEQYF
TRBV12-3/TRBV12-4	TRBJ1-3	NA	TRBD1	TGTGCCAGCAGTCGGCCTGAGGGACAGAACACCATATATTTT	CASSRPEGQNTIYF
TRBV4-1	TRBJ1-2	NA	NA	TGCGCCAGCAGCCAAGATAAGTCGGACAGATTCTACTATGGCTACACCTTC	CASSQDKSDRFYYGYTF
TRBV15	TRBJ1-1	NA	NA	TGTGCCACCAGCAGAGATATGGACACCGTGGGGGCTTTCTTT	CATSRDMDTVGAFF